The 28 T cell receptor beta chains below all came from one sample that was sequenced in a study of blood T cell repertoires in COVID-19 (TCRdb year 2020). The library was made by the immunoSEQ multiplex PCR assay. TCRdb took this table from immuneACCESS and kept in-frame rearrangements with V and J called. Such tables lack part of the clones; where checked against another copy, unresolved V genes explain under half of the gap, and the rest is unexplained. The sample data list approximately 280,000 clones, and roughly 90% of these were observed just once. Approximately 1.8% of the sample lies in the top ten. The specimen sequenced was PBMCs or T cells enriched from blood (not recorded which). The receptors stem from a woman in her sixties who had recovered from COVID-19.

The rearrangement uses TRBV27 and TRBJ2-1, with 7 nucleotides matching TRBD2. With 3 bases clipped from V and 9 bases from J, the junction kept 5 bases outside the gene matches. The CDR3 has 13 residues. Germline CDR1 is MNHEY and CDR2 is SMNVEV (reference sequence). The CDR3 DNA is TGTGCCAGCAGTTTGGGGAGGGGTGGTGAGCAGTTCTTC. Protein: CASSLGRGGEQFF.

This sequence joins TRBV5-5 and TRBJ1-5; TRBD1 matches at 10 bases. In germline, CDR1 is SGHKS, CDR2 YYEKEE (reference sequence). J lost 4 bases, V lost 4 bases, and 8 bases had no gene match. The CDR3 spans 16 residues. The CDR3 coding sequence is TGTGCCAGCAGCAGGGATCCGGGACAGGGGAATCAGCCCCAGCATTTT. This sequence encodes CASSRDPGQGNQPQHF.

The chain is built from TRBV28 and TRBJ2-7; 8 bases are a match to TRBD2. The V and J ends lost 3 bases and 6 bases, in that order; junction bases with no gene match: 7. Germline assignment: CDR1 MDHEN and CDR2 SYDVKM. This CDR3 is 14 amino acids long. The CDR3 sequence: CASSFPREGREQYF. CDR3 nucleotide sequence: TGTGCCAGCAGTTTTCCCCGGGAGGGCCGCGAGCAGTACTTC.

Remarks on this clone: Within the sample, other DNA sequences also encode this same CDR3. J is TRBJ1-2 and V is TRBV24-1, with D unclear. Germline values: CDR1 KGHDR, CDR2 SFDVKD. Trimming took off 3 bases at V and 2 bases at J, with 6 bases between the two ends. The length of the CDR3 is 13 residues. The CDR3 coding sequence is TGTGCCACCAGTGATCGTTCCAACTATGGCTACACCTTC. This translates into CATSDRSNYGYTF.

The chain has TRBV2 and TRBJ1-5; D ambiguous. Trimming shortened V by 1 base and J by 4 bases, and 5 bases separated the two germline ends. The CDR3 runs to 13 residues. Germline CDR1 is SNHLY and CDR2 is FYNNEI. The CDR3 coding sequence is TGTGCCAGCAGTGAAGGGGCAAATCAGCCCCAGCATTTT. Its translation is CASSEGANQPQHF.

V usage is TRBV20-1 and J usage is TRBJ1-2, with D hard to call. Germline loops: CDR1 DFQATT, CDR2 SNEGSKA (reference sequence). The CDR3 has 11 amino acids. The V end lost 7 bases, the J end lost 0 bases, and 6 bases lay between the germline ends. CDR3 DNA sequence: TGCAGTGTTTACACTAACTATGGCTACACCTTC. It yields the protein CSVYTNYGYTF.

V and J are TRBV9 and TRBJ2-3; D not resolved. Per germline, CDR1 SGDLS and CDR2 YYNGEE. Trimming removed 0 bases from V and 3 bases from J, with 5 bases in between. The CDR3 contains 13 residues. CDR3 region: CASSVANTDTQYF. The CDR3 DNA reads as TGTGCCAGCAGCGTAGCAAATACAGATACGCAGTATTTT.

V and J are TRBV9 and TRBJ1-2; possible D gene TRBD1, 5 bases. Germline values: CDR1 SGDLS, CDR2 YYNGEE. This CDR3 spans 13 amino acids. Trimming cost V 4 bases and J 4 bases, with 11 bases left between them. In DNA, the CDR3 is TGTGCCAGCAGCCCTAGTCAGGGCTATGGCTACACCTTC. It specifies CASSPSQGYGYTF.

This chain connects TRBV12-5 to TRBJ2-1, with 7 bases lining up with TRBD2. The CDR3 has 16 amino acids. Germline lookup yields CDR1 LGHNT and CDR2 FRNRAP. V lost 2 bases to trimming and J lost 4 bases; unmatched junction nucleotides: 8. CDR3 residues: CASGLYVGGPYNEQFF. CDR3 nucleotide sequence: TGTGCTAGTGGTTTGTACGTGGGAGGGCCGTACAATGAGCAGTTCTTC. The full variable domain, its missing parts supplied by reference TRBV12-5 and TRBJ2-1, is DARVTQTPRHKVTEMGQEVTMRCQPILGHNTVFWYRQTMMQGLELLAYFRNRAPLDDSGMPKDRFSAEMPDATLATLKIQPSEPRDSAVYFCASGLYVGGPYNEQFFGPGTRLTVL.

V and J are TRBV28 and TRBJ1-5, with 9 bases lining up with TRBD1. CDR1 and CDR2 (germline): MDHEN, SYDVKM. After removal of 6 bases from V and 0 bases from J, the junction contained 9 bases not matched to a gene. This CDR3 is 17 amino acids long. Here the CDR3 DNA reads TGTGCCAGCAGCCAGGACAGGGGAAAATATAGCAATCAGCCCCAGCATTTT. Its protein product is CASSQDRGKYSNQPQHF.

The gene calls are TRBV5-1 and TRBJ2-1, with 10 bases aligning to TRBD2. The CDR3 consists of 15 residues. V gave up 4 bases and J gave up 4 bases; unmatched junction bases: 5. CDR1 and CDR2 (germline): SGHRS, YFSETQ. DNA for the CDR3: TGCGCCAGCAGCACAGGACTAGCGGATTACAATGAGCAGTTCTTC. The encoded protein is CASSTGLADYNEQFF.

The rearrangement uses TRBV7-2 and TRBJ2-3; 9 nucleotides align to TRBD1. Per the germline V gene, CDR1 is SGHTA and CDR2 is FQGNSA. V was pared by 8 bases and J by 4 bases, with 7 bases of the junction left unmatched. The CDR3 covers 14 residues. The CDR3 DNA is TGTGCCAGCCGAAGGGACAGGGCCTCAGATACGCAGTATTTT. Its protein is CASRRDRASDTQYF.

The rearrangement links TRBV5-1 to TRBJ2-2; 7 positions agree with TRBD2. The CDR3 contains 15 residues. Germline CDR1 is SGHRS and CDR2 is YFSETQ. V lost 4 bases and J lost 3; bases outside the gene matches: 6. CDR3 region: CASSPRGGDTGELFF. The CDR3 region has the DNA TGCGCCAGCAGCCCTAGGGGAGGGGACACCGGGGAGCTGTTTTTT.

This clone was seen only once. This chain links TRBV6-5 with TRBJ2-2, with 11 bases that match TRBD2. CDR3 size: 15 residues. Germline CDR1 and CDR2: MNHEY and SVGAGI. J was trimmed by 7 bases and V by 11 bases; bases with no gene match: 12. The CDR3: CAGLAGGRASGELFF. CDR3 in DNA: TGTGCCGGCCTAGCGGGGGGCAGGGCGAGCGGGGAGCTGTTTTTT.

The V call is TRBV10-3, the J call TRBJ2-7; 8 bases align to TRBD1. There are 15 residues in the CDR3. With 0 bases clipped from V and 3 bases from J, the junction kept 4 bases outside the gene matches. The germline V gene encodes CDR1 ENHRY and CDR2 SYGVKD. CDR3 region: CAISESAGGIYEQYF. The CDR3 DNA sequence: TGTGCCATCAGTGAGTCGGCAGGGGGCATCTACGAGCAGTACTTC.

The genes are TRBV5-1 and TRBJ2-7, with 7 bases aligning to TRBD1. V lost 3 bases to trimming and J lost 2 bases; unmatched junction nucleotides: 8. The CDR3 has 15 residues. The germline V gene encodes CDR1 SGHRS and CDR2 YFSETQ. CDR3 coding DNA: TGCGCCAGCAGCTCCACGACAGGGAGTACCTACGAGCAGTACTTC. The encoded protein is CASSSTTGSTYEQYF.

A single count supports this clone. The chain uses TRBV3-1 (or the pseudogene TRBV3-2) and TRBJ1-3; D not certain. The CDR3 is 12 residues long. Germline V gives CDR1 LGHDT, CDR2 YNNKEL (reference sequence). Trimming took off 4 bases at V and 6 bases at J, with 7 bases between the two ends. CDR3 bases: TGTGCCAGCAGCCCACAAGAAAACACCATATATTTT. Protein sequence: CASSPQENTIYF.

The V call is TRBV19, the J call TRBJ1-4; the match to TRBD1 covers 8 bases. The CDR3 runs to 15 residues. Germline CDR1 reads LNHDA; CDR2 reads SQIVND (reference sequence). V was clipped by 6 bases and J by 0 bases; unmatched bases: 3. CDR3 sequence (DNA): TGTGCCAGTAGGGGACAGGAAGCAACTAATGAAAAACTGTTTTTT. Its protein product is CASRGQEATNEKLFF.

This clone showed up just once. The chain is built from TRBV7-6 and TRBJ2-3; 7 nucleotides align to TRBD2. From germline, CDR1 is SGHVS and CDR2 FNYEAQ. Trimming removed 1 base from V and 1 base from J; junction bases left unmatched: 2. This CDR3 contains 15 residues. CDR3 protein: CASSLDRGGTDTQYF. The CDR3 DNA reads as TGTGCCAGCAGCTTAGACCGGGGGGGCACAGATACGCAGTATTTT.

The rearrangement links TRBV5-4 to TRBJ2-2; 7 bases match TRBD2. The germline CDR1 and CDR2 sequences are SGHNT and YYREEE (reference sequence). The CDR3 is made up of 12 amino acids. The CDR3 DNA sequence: TGTGCGGGAGGGCCCTGGACCGGGGAGCTGTTTTTT. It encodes CAGGPWTGELFF.

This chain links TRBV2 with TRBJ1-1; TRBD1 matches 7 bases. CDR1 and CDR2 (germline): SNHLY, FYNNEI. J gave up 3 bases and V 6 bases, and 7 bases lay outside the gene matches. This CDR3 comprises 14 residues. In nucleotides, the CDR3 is TGTGCCAGCAGGGTCGACAGGGAGGACACTGAAGCTTTCTTT. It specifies CASRVDREDTEAFF. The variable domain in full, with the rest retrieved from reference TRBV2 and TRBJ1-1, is EPEVTQTPSHQVTQMGQEVILRCVPISNHLYFYWYRQILGQKVEFLVSFYNNEISEKSEIFDDQFSVERPDGSNFTLKIRSTKLEDSAMYFCASRVDREDTEAFFGQGTRLTVV.

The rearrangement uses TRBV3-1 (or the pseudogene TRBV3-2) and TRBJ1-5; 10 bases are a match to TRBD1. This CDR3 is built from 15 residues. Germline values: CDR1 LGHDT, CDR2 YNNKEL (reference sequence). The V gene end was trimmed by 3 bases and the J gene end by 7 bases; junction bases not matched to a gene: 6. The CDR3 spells CASSHGGQGHQPQHF. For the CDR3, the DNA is TGTGCCAGCAGCCATGGGGGACAGGGGCACCAGCCCCAGCATTTT.

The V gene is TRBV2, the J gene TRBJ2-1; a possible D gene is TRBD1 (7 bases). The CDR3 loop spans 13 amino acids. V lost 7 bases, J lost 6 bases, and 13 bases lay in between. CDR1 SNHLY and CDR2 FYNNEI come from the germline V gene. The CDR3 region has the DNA TGTGCCAGCACCTTGCAGGGGGGCAATGAGCAGTTCTTC. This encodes CASTLQGGNEQFF.

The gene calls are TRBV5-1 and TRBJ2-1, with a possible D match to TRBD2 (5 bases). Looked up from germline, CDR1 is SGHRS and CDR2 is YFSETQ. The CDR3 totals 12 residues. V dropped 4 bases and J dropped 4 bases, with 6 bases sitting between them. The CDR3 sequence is CASSRDYNEQFF. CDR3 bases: TGCGCCAGCAGCCGGGATTACAATGAGCAGTTCTTC.

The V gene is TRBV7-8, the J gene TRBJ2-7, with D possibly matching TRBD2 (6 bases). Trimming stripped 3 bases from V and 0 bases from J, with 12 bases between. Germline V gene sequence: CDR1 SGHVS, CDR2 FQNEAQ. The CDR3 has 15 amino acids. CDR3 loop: CASSLSGRISYEQYF. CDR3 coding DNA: TGTGCCAGCAGCTTGAGTGGGAGGATCTCCTACGAGCAGTACTTC.

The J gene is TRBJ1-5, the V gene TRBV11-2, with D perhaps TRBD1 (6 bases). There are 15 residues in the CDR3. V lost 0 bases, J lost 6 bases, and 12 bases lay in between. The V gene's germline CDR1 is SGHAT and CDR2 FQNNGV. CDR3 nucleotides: TGTGCCAGCAGCTTAGAAGGGGGAAGGGCTCAGCCCCAGCATTTT. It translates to CASSLEGGRAQPQHF.

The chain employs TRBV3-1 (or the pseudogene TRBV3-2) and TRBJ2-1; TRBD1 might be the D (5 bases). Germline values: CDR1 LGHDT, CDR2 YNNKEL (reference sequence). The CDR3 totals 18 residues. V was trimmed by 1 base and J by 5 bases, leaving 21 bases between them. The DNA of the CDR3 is TGTGCCAGCAGCCAAGGAAGCTGGGGTTTATTAGGGGACAATGAGCAGTTCTTC. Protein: CASSQGSWGLLGDNEQFF.

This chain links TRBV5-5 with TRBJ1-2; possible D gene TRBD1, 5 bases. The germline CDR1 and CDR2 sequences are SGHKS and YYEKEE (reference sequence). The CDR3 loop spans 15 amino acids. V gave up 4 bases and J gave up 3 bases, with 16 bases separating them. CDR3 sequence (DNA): TGTGCCAGCAGCCCCTGGACACCCAGGCACTATGGCTACACCTTC. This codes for CASSPWTPRHYGYTF.